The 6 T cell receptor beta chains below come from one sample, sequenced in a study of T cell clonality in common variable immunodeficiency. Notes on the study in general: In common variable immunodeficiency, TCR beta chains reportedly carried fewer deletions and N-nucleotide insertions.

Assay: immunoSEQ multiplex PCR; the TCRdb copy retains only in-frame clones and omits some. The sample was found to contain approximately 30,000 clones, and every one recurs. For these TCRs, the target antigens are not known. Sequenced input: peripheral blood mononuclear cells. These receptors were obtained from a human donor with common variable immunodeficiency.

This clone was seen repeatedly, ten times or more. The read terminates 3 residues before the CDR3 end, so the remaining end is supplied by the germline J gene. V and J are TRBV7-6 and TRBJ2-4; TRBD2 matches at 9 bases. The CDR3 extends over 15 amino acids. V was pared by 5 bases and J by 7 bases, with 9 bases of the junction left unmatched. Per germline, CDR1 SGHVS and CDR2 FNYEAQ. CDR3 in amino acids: CASSPFSGGGNIQYF. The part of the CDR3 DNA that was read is TGTGCCAGCAGCCCTTTTAGCGGGGGCGGGAACATT.

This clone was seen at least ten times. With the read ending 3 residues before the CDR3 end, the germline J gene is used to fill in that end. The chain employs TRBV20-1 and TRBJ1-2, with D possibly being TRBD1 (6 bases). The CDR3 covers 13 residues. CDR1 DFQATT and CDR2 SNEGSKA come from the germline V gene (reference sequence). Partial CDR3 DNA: TGCAGTGCTAGACCCAGGCAGGGGCAGAGC. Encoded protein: CSARPRQGQS. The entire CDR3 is CSARPRQGQSYTF.

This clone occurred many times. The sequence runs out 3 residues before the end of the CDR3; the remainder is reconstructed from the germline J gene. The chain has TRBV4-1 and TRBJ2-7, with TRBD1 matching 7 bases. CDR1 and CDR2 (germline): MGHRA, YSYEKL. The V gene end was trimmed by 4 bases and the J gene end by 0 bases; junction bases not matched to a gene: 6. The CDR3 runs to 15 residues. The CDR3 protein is CASSPRGMDSYEQYF. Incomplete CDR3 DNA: TGCGCCAGCAGCCCCAGGGGGATGGACTCCTACGAG.

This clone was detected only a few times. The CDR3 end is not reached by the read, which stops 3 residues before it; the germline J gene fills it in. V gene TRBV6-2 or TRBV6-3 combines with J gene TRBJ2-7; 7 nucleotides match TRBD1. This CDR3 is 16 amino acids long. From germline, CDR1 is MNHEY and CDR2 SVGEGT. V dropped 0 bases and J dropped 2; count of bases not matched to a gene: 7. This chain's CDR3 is CASSYSSPDRAYEQYF. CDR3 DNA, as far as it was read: TGTGCCAGCAGTTACTCGAGTCCCGACAGGGCCTACGAG.

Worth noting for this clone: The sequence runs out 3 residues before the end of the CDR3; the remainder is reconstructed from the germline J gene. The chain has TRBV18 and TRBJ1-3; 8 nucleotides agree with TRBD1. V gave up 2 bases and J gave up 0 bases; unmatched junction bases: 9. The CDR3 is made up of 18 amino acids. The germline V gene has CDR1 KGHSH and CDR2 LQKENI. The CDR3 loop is CASSPTRTGKSSGNTIYF. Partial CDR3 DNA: TGTGCCAGCTCACCAACCCGGACAGGGAAATCCTCTGGAAACACC.

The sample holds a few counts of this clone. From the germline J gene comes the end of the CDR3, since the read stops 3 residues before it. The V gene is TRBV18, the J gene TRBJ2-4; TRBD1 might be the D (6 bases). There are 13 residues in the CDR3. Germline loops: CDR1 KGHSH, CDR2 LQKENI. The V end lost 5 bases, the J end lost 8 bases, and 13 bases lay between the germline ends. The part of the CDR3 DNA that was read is TGTGCCAGCTCAAACGACAGGAGAGACATT. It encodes CASSNDRRDI. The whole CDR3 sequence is CASSNDRRDIQYF.